One T cell receptor (beta chain) is described in this entry. These data belong to a study of CD8 T cells in ankylosing spondylitis. This CDR3 has 13 amino acids. Germline V gene lookup returns CDR1 SQVTM and CDR2 ANQGSEA. V lost 7 bases and J lost 8, with 20 bases in between. TCRdb recomputed calls from the 5' RACE reads with MiXCR, one row per CDR3 protein. The sample includes some 270,000 distinct CDR3 sequences, more than 15% of them seen just once. The V and J genes are TRBV29-1 and TRBJ1-2; tentatively, D is TRBD1 (5 bases). The source of this sequence is a male donor with ankylosing spondylitis or in good health (not recorded which). Sample: blood, either unsorted or a sorted T cell fraction (not recorded which). CDR3 sequence reads: CSATIGTVLGYTF. The CDR3 nucleotides are TGCAGCGCAACAATCGGGACCGTCTTAGGCTACACCTTC.